A selection of T cell receptor beta chains follows, all from one sample in a study of T cells after yellow fever vaccination. TCRdb ran MiXCR on the 5' RACE reads and lists one entry per CDR3 protein. In the table there are approximately 96,000 distinct CDR3 sequences, 8% to 10% of which are singletons. Sequencing was performed on CD8+ T cells not binding an NS4B(214-222) dextramer, sorted from PBMCs, taken less than 18 days after the first yellow fever vaccination. Receptors originate from a man aged 18-30 years who received the YFV17D yellow fever vaccine. Each CDR3 is given with its conserved first and last residue. Each record gives: clone size, J gene, V gene, D gene, CDR3 protein, CDR3 DNA. A D gene is named only where the DNA matches it firmly. The size field is filled for only some rows; it gives once, few, many or a size class.

size: few; J: TRBJ2-3; V: TRBV28; D: NA; CDR3: CASSLLADTQYF; DNA: TGTGCCAGCAGTTTACTAGCCGATACGCAGTATTTT
size: NA; J: TRBJ2-2; V: TRBV7-6; D: NA; CDR3: CASSFINPRRDKTGELFF; DNA: TGTGCCAGCAGCTTTATAAACCCCAGGAGAGATAAGACCGGGGAGCTGTTTTTT
size: NA; J: TRBJ2-1; V: TRBV6-5; D: TRBD2; CDR3: CASSYSPSGGAVEQFF; DNA: TGTGCCAGCAGTTACTCACCCAGCGGGGGGGCCGTTGAGCAGTTCTTC
size: NA; J: TRBJ1-1; V: TRBV20-1; D: NA; CDR3: CSAEDPQGRNTEAFF; DNA: TGCAGTGCTGAGGATCCGCAGGGCAGGAACACTGAAGCTTTCTTT
size: many; J: TRBJ2-7; V: TRBV7-9; D: NA; CDR3: CASSPGEYEQYF; DNA: TGTGCCAGCAGCCCCGGAGAGTACGAGCAGTACTTC
size: NA; J: TRBJ2-5; V: TRBV27; D: NA; CDR3: CASSTRDGQETQYF; DNA: TGTGCCAGCAGTACCAGGGACGGTCAAGAGACCCAGTACTTC
size: NA; J: TRBJ2-1; V: TRBV12-3/TRBV12-4; D: NA; CDR3: CASSLGQEDEQFF; DNA: TGTGCCAGCAGTTTAGGTCAGGAGGATGAGCAGTTCTTC
size: many; J: TRBJ2-1; V: TRBV3-1; D: TRBD2; CDR3: CASSQGRGAPYNEQFF; DNA: TGTGCCAGCAGCCAAGGGCGGGGGGCCCCCTACAATGAGCAGTTCTTC
size: many; J: TRBJ1-1; V: TRBV5-1; D: NA; CDR3: CASSLPDSFEAFF; DNA: TGCGCCAGCAGCTTGCCGGACAGCTTCGAAGCTTTCTTT
size: few; J: TRBJ1-1; V: TRBV7-9; D: NA; CDR3: CASSFTGRSFEAFF; DNA: TGTGCCAGCAGCTTTACGGGACGGTCCTTTGAAGCTTTCTTT
size: many; J: TRBJ2-1; V: TRBV29-1; D: NA; CDR3: CSVEGSGLDYNEQFF; DNA: TGCAGCGTTGAAGGGTCCGGGTTGGACTACAATGAGCAGTTCTTC
size: few; J: TRBJ1-5; V: TRBV6-1; D: NA; CDR3: CASSESGNSNQPQHF; DNA: TGTGCCAGCAGTGAAAGCGGGAATAGCAATCAGCCCCAGCATTTT
size: NA; J: TRBJ1-1; V: TRBV5-6; D: NA; CDR3: CASSNGFSEAFF; DNA: TGTGCCAGCAGCAATGGGTTCTCTGAAGCTTTCTTT
size: few; J: TRBJ1-5; V: TRBV12-3/TRBV12-4; D: NA; CDR3: CASSSGIWEPQHF; DNA: TGTGCCAGCAGTAGCGGGATTTGGGAGCCCCAGCATTTT
size: NA; J: TRBJ1-2; V: TRBV7-8; D: TRBD1; CDR3: CASNMGQGYRNGYTF; DNA: TGTGCCAGCAACATGGGACAGGGATACAGGAATGGCTACACCTTC
size: NA; J: TRBJ2-2; V: TRBV4-3; D: TRBD1; CDR3: CASSHIDRGGELFF; DNA: TGCGCCAGCAGCCACATAGACAGGGGTGGGGAGCTGTTTTTT
size: NA; J: TRBJ2-7; V: TRBV3-1; D: NA; CDR3: CASSQGIYEQYF; DNA: TGTGCCAGCAGCCAAGGGATCTACGAGCAGTACTTC
size: NA; J: TRBJ1-3; V: TRBV5-4; D: TRBD1; CDR3: CASSRQGTGNTIYF; DNA: TGTGCCAGCAGCCGACAGGGTACTGGAAACACCATATATTTT
size: NA; J: TRBJ1-2; V: TRBV4-3; D: TRBD1; CDR3: CASSPETGTNYGYTF; DNA: TGCGCCAGCAGCCCCGAGACAGGGACCAACTATGGCTACACCTTC
size: NA; J: TRBJ2-7; V: TRBV27; D: NA; CDR3: CASSSGIYEQYF; DNA: TGTGCCAGCAGCTCCGGGATCTACGAGCAGTACTTC
size: NA; J: TRBJ2-3; V: TRBV7-9; D: NA; CDR3: CASSLVTGSTDTQYF; DNA: TGTGCCAGCAGCTTAGTAACAGGGAGCACAGATACGCAGTATTTT
size: NA; J: TRBJ2-3; V: TRBV7-8; D: NA; CDR3: CASSALGRGLTDTQYF; DNA: TGTGCCAGCAGCGCCCTCGGGCGGGGACTCACAGATACGCAGTATTTT
size: NA; J: TRBJ2-1; V: TRBV7-6; D: TRBD2; CDR3: CASSLSPGLAGVEGREQFF; DNA: TGTGCCAGCAGCTTAAGCCCCGGACTAGCGGGGGTGGAAGGGCGTGAGCAGTTCTTC
size: few; J: TRBJ1-5; V: TRBV4-1; D: NA; CDR3: CASSQDSANQPQHF; DNA: TGCGCCAGCAGCCAAGATTCGGCCAATCAGCCCCAGCATTTT
size: few; J: TRBJ1-5; V: TRBV6-1; D: NA; CDR3: CASSPNLNQPQHF; DNA: TGTGCCAGCAGCCCCAACCTCAATCAGCCCCAGCATTTT
size: few; J: TRBJ2-7; V: TRBV12-3/TRBV12-4; D: TRBD2; CDR3: CASSLSGESSYEQYF; DNA: TGTGCCAGCAGCCTTAGCGGGGAGTCCTCCTACGAGCAGTACTTC
size: few; J: TRBJ2-5; V: TRBV3-1; D: TRBD2; CDR3: CASSQDLSGGLSKTQYF; DNA: TGTGCCAGCAGCCAAGACTTGAGCGGGGGGCTTTCCAAGACCCAGTACTTC
size: NA; J: TRBJ2-2; V: TRBV11-1; D: NA; CDR3: CASSLALGSQGMRTGELFF; DNA: TGTGCCAGCAGCTTAGCGCTTGGATCCCAGGGGATGCGGACCGGGGAGCTGTTTTTT
size: many; J: TRBJ2-1; V: TRBV7-3; D: TRBD1; CDR3: CASSPGTGLYNEQFF; DNA: TGTGCCAGCAGCCCAGGGACAGGGCTATACAATGAGCAGTTCTTC
size: NA; J: TRBJ2-7; V: TRBV5-5; D: NA; CDR3: CASIGVGEAYEQYF; DNA: TGTGCCAGCATCGGAGTAGGGGAGGCCTACGAGCAGTACTTC
size: few; J: TRBJ2-5; V: TRBV18; D: NA; CDR3: CASSHQGREQTQYF; DNA: TGTGCCAGCTCGCATCAGGGGCGTGAACAGACCCAGTACTTC
size: few; J: TRBJ1-3; V: TRBV5-1; D: NA; CDR3: CASSLAGVGNTIYF; DNA: TGCGCCAGCAGCTTGGCAGGGGTTGGAAACACCATATATTTT
size: many; J: TRBJ2-1; V: TRBV3-1; D: NA; CDR3: CASSQGSSYNEQFF; DNA: TGTGCCAGCAGCCAGGGTTCGAGCTACAATGAGCAGTTCTTC
size: NA; J: TRBJ1-5; V: TRBV10-2; D: TRBD1; CDR3: CASSELGTVSNQPQHF; DNA: TGCGCCAGCAGTGAGTTGGGGACAGTTAGCAATCAGCCCCAGCATTTT
size: few; J: TRBJ1-5; V: TRBV5-5; D: NA; CDR3: CASSLGYGSNQPQHF; DNA: TGTGCCAGCAGCTTGGGGTACGGAAGCAATCAGCCCCAGCATTTT
size: many; J: TRBJ1-1; V: TRBV7-6; D: NA; CDR3: CASSLGGGNTEAFF; DNA: TGTGCCAGCAGCTTAGGGGGAGGGAACACTGAAGCTTTCTTT
size: NA; J: TRBJ2-7; V: TRBV5-1; D: NA; CDR3: CASSLAIGWGTLPYEQYF; DNA: TGCGCCAGCAGCTTGGCCATCGGGTGGGGGACCCTCCCCTACGAGCAGTACTTC
size: many; J: TRBJ1-4; V: TRBV24-1; D: TRBD1; CDR3: CATSDPAPGQGNEKLFF; DNA: TGTGCCACCAGTGACCCCGCCCCGGGACAGGGGAATGAAAAACTGTTTTTT
size: few; J: TRBJ2-2; V: TRBV4-3; D: TRBD1; CDR3: CASSQDSAGGGGELFF; DNA: TGCGCCAGCAGCCAAGATAGCGCAGGGGGTGGCGGGGAGCTGTTTTTT
size: few; J: TRBJ2-3; V: TRBV12-3/TRBV12-4; D: TRBD2; CDR3: CASSLWGVRTSGARTDTQYF; DNA: TGTGCCAGCAGTTTATGGGGAGTGAGGACTAGCGGGGCCCGCACAGATACGCAGTATTTT
size: few; J: TRBJ1-1; V: TRBV4-1; D: NA; CDR3: CASSPTTGSGTEAFF; DNA: TGCGCCAGCAGCCCTACTACAGGGTCGGGCACTGAAGCTTTCTTT
size: many; J: TRBJ2-5; V: TRBV7-2; D: NA; CDR3: CASSPGRYQETQYF; DNA: TGTGCCAGCAGTCCAGGCCGTTACCAAGAGACCCAGTACTTC
size: few; J: TRBJ1-1; V: TRBV4-3; D: TRBD1; CDR3: CASSQEGQGFRGEAFF; DNA: TGCGCCAGCAGCCAAGAGGGACAGGGGTTTAGGGGTGAAGCTTTCTTT
size: few; J: TRBJ2-3; V: TRBV29-1; D: TRBD1; CDR3: CSVETPFGGQGNGDTQYF; DNA: TGCAGCGTTGAAACCCCGTTCGGTGGACAGGGTAATGGAGATACGCAGTATTTT
size: few; J: TRBJ2-3; V: TRBV9; D: TRBD2; CDR3: CASNHNSGTSGGSTDTQYF; DNA: TGTGCCAGCAACCACAATTCCGGGACTAGCGGGGGAAGCACAGATACGCAGTATTTT
size: many; J: TRBJ2-3; V: TRBV20-1; D: TRBD1; CDR3: CSARLDRGLNTQYF; DNA: TGCAGTGCTAGACTAGACAGGGGGCTTAATACGCAGTATTTT
size: NA; J: TRBJ2-1; V: TRBV15; D: NA; CDR3: CATTGSRETTYNEQFF; DNA: TGTGCCACCACAGGTTCGCGAGAAACGACTTACAATGAGCAGTTCTTC
size: few; J: TRBJ2-5; V: TRBV7-9; D: NA; CDR3: CASSLSREETQYF; DNA: TGTGCCAGCAGCTTGTCTCGAGAAGAGACCCAGTACTTC
size: NA; J: TRBJ2-1; V: TRBV12-3/TRBV12-4; D: NA; CDR3: CASTENANEQFF; DNA: TGTGCCAGCACCGAGAACGCAAATGAGCAGTTCTTC
size: few; J: TRBJ1-1; V: TRBV29-1; D: TRBD1; CDR3: CSVYGTGRNTEAFF; DNA: TGCAGCGTTTACGGGACAGGGCGAAACACTGAAGCTTTCTTT
size: few; J: TRBJ1-1; V: TRBV7-9; D: TRBD1; CDR3: CASSSAQGARQEAFF; DNA: TGTGCCAGCAGCTCGGCTCAGGGGGCGAGGCAAGAAGCTTTCTTT
size: few; J: TRBJ2-5; V: TRBV12-3/TRBV12-4; D: NA; CDR3: CASRLEGVQWETQYF; DNA: TGTGCCAGCAGACTGGAAGGGGTCCAATGGGAGACCCAGTACTTC
size: NA; J: TRBJ2-1; V: TRBV5-4; D: NA; CDR3: CASSQSGPTNEQFF; DNA: TGTGCCAGCAGCCAATCGGGACCGACCAATGAGCAGTTCTTC
size: NA; J: TRBJ2-7; V: TRBV29-1; D: NA; CDR3: CSVVRDSTYEQYF; DNA: TGCAGCGTTGTGCGGGACAGCACCTACGAGCAGTACTTC
size: few; J: TRBJ1-1; V: TRBV20-1; D: NA; CDR3: CSARAGRMNTEAFF; DNA: TGCAGTGCTAGAGCGGGCAGGATGAACACTGAAGCTTTCTTT
size: few; J: TRBJ2-1; V: TRBV19; D: TRBD2; CDR3: CASSTSGGWDNEQFF; DNA: TGTGCCAGTAGTACTAGCGGGGGCTGGGACAATGAGCAGTTCTTC
size: NA; J: TRBJ1-2; V: TRBV2; D: TRBD1; CDR3: CASSQGQAIYGYTF; DNA: TGTGCCAGCAGCCAGGGACAGGCAATCTATGGCTACACCTTC
size: many; J: TRBJ1-1; V: TRBV12-3/TRBV12-4; D: NA; CDR3: CASSQTPWGTEAFF; DNA: TGTGCCAGCAGTCAGACCCCTTGGGGTACTGAAGCTTTCTTT
size: NA; J: TRBJ1-4; V: TRBV7-9; D: NA; CDR3: CASSPEGGNEKLFF; DNA: TGTGCCAGCAGCCCGGAAGGGGGTAATGAAAAACTGTTTTTT